The T cell receptor (beta chain) described here comes from a study of blood T cell repertoires in COVID-19. As for the study in general: Collection of acute and convalescent COVID-19 samples took place in the United States, Italy and Spain. PBMCs, B-cell-depleted T cells, or T cells were the source of the cDNA or gDNA that made up the material.

CDR1 and CDR2 (germline): SGHRS, YFSETQ. The CDR3 is made up of 14 amino acids. Trimming took off 4 bases at V and 9 bases at J, with 17 bases between the two ends. In the source study's methods: Estimates of nucleated cell counts were drawn from the amplification of reference gene primers. Measured with immunoSEQ multiplex PCR; TCRdb has only the in-frame clones, and not every one. V and J calls and clone size are those listed in that table; D and trimming were worked out from the DNA. The table lists roughly 200,000 clones, approximately 84% of them singletons. The sequenced material came from peripheral blood. The rearrangement links TRBV5-1 to TRBJ1-3; weak D call: TRBD1 (5 bases). The sequence was obtained from a man older than 75 with acute or convalescent COVID-19. CDR3 DNA sequence: TGCGCCAGCAGCGCCAGGGAGAAGGGAGGCACCATATATTTT. Protein product: CASSAREKGGTIYF.